These 29 T cell receptor beta chains share one sample of origin, sequenced in a study of CD8+CD57+ T cells in acquired aplastic anemia. Sequencing involved patients with CD8+CD57+ cell expansion previously shown by flow cytometry. Researchers used genomic DNA as the template to profile TCR beta VDJ and CDR3. TCRdb re-called the reads with MiXCR, one entry per CDR3 protein. This table has about 160,000 distinct CDR3 sequences, 47% appearing once. Specimen: sorted CD4+, CD8+, or CD8+CD57+ T cells (not recorded which) from PBMCs. The receptors here all came from a human donor with aplastic anemia.

This clonotype was seen repeatedly, ten times or more. The chain couples TRBV19 to TRBJ2-7; 8 nucleotides match TRBD1. CDR1 is LNHDA, CDR2 SQIVND, per germline (reference sequence). The CDR3 has 14 residues. V was clipped by 3 bases and J by 5 bases; unmatched bases: 6. The CDR3 bases are TGTGCCAGTAGTATCTCAGGGGGCGAAGACGAGCAGTACTTC. Its protein product is CASSISGGEDEQYF.

This clonotype was recorded many times. The V and J genes are TRBV15 and TRBJ2-7, with D unclear. V dropped 0 bases and J dropped 4 bases, with 13 bases sitting between them. The CDR3 is made up of 15 amino acids. Germline-derived CDR1 and CDR2 are LNHNV and YYDKDF (reference sequence). This CDR3 reads CATSREKQIPYEQYF. In DNA, the CDR3 is TGTGCCACCAGCAGAGAGAAACAGATCCCATACGAGCAGTACTTC. The whole variable domain, filled in from reference TRBV15 and TRBJ2-7, reads DAMVIQNPRYQVTQFGKPVTLSCSQTLNHNVMYWYQQKSSQAPKLLFHYYDKDFNNEADTPDNFQSRRPNTSFCFLDIRSPGLGDTAMYLCATSREKQIPYEQYFGPGTRLTVT.

This clonotype was recorded many times. The chain employs TRBV20-1 and TRBJ1-1, with 7 bases aligning to TRBD1. From germline, CDR1 is DFQATT and CDR2 SNEGSKA (reference sequence). Losses at the gene ends were 0 bases for V and 2 bases for J; bases not matched to a gene: 6. The CDR3 spans 15 residues. CDR3 nucleotide sequence: TGCAGTGCTAGAGATCTACCAGGGGGAAACACTGAAGCTTTCTTT. The encoded protein is CSARDLPGGNTEAFF.

This clonotype was seen a single time. V usage is TRBV10-3 and J usage is TRBJ1-2, with a possible D match to TRBD1 (6 bases). The germline CDR1 and CDR2 sequences are ENHRY and SYGVKD. The CDR3 runs to 14 residues. Trimming took 0 bases from V and 8 from J, leaving 13 bases between them. CDR3 DNA: TGTGCCATCAGTGAGTCTTCGGGGGGCGACGGCTACACCTTC. This gives the protein CAISESSGGDGYTF.

For this clonotype: The germline gene is not matched at one end of the junction; a read error may be the cause. This chain uses TRBV19 with TRBJ2-7, with TRBD1 identical over 7 bases. The germline CDR1 and CDR2 sequences are LNHDA and SQIVND (reference sequence). The CDR3 consists of 14 residues. In nucleotides, the CDR3 is TGTGCCAGTAGCGGACCGGGACAGACCTACAAGCAGTACTTC. The encoded protein is CASSGPGQTYKQYF.

This clonotype was seen once. The chain carries TRBV10-3 and TRBJ2-5; D gene unclear. V lost 4 bases and J 2 bases, leaving 11 bases between the germline ends. CDR3 length: 14 amino acids. CDR1 is ENHRY, CDR2 SYGVKD, per germline. CDR3 nucleotides: TGTGCCATCAGTGCGGTTGGAGTGCAAGAGACCCAGTACTTC. This gives the protein CAISAVGVQETQYF.

The rearrangement links TRBV25-1 to TRBJ1-2, with TRBD1 matching 7 bases. Germline-derived CDR1 and CDR2 are MGHDK and SYGVNS. There are 15 residues in the CDR3. V shed 4 bases and J 7 bases; nucleotides not matched to a gene: 12. CDR3 coding DNA: TGTGCCAGCAGTGGATTCGAGGCAGGGGGAGGTGGCTACACCTTC. Residues: CASSGFEAGGGGYTF.

Points on this clonotype: At one boundary the junction diverges from the germline segment, which might be a read error. The chain couples TRBV7-7 to TRBJ2-7; 9 nucleotides align to TRBD1. CDR3 length equals 15 residues. CDR1 and CDR2 from the germline V gene are SSHAT and FNYEAQ (reference sequence). CDR3: CASSAGTGPTYEQYF. CDR3 nucleotide sequence: TGTGCTAGCAGCGCCGGGACAGGGCCTACCTACGAGCAGTACTTC.

The chain recombines TRBV11-2 with TRBJ2-7; 12 bases align to TRBD2. The V and J ends lost 4 bases and 4 bases, in that order; junction bases with no gene match: 14. Per the germline V gene, CDR1 is SGHAT and CDR2 is FQNNGV. The CDR3 is 18 amino acids. The CDR3 sequence: CASSSPSGRGSGAYEQYF. CDR3 coding DNA: TGTGCCAGCAGCTCACCTAGCGGGAGGGGAAGTGGTGCATACGAGCAGTACTTC.

This clonotype was counted at least ten times. The genes are TRBV5-4 and TRBJ1-3; no clear D. The germline gives CDR1 SGHNT, CDR2 YYREEE (reference sequence). V shed 4 bases and J shed 3 bases, with 11 bases lying between them. This CDR3 has 14 amino acids. The CDR3: CASSPTRGGNTIYF. CDR3 bases: TGTGCCAGCAGCCCCACCCGGGGTGGAAACACCATATATTTT.

This chain connects TRBV25-1 to TRBJ2-1; 7 positions match TRBD1. The CDR3 totals 13 residues. Germline CDR1 is MGHDK and CDR2 is SYGVNS. V lost 6 bases and J lost 6; bases outside the gene matches: 5. The CDR3 region is CASRKTGSNEQFF. The CDR3 nucleotides are TGTGCCAGCAGGAAGACAGGGTCCAATGAGCAGTTCTTC.

V is TRBV11-1 and J is TRBJ2-1; D is possibly TRBD1 (6 bases). The germline CDR1 and CDR2 sequences are SGHAT and FQDESV (reference sequence). The ends were cut back, 6 bases at V and 6 bases at J, with 18 bases in the middle. This CDR3 comprises 15 residues. CDR3 coding DNA: TGTGCCAGCAGGGGAGAGCTCACAGGGACCAATGAGCAGTTCTTC. Protein: CASRGELTGTNEQFF. Variable domain in full (rest from reference TRBV11-1 and TRBJ2-1): EAEVAQSPRYKITEKSQAVAFWCDPISGHATLYWYRQILGQGPELLVQFQDESVVDDSQLPKDRFSAERLKGVDSTLKIQPAELGDSAMYLCASRGELTGTNEQFFGPGTRLTVL.

This chain connects TRBV29-1 to TRBJ2-1; D gene ambiguous. This CDR3 is 15 amino acids long. Germline V gene sequence: CDR1 SQVTM, CDR2 ANQGSEA. The CDR3 DNA reads as TGCCAGCTCCCCCTCCGGAACCTCTCCTACAATGAGCAGTTCTTC. Residues: CQLPLRNLSYNEQFF.

This clonotype was detected many times. This sequence joins TRBV7-9 and TRBJ2-7, with TRBD1 identical over 8 bases. The V gene end was trimmed by 3 bases and the J gene end by 7 bases; junction bases not matched to a gene: 14. CDR1 is SEHNR and CDR2 is FQNEAQ in the germline V gene (reference sequence). This CDR3 is built from 16 residues. Here the CDR3 reads CASSLYRGQGRGEQYF. The CDR3 DNA follows: TGTGCCAGCAGCTTGTACCGCGGACAGGGAAGGGGGGAGCAGTACTTC.

V and J are TRBV29-1 and TRBJ2-1, with TRBD2 matching over 10 bases. Unmatched junction bases numbered 2, after V lost 3 bases and J lost 6 bases. CDR3 length: 13 amino acids. The germline CDR1 and CDR2 sequences are SQVTM and ANQGSEA. The CDR3 region has the DNA TGCAGCGTTGAGCTAGCGGGAGCCAATGAGCAGTTCTTC. It translates to CSVELAGANEQFF.

With regard to this clonotype: Possible read error: a much larger clone is one base away. V is TRBV6-1 and J is TRBJ2-5; D is possibly TRBD2 (6 bases). This CDR3 spans 15 amino acids. Trimming shortened V by 1 base and J by 1 base, and 10 bases separated the two germline ends. CDR1 and CDR2 (germline): MNHNS, SASEGT. CDR3 loop: CASSEESGPQETQYF. The CDR3 DNA reads as TGTGCCAGCAGTGAAGAGAGCGGGCCCCAAGAGACCCAGTACTTC.

Ten or more counts support this clonotype. A much more abundant neighbour one base away suggests this may be a read error. The V call is TRBV29-1, the J call TRBJ1-1; D gene ambiguous. The V end was cut by 3 bases, the J end by 2 bases, with 10 bases between. Germline loops: CDR1 SQVTM, CDR2 ANQGSEA. The CDR3 length is 13 residues. Here the CDR3 reads CSVEVNDNTEAFF. The CDR3 DNA reads TGCAGCGTTGAGGTTAACGATAACACTGAAGCTTTCTTT.

This clonotype was seen a handful of times. The chain has TRBV10-2 and TRBJ2-7, with 12 nucleotides matching TRBD2. Germline V gives CDR1 WSHSY, CDR2 SAAADI. The J segment lost 4 bases and the V segment lost 4 bases, leaving 11 bases of the junction unmatched. CDR3 size: 17 residues. The CDR3 loop is CASSAGLAGSWGYEQYF. CDR3 bases: TGCGCCAGCAGTGCCGGACTAGCGGGATCTTGGGGATACGAGCAGTACTTC.

In regard to this clonotype: One end of the junction does not line up with germline, which may come from a read error. The genes are TRBV10-3 and TRBJ1-2; TRBD1 matches 12 bases. Germline lookup yields CDR1 ENHRY and CDR2 SYGVKD. This CDR3 is 14 amino acids long. The CDR3 sequence: CTIRVGTGGFGYTF. The CDR3 DNA is TGTACCATCAGGGTAGGGACAGGGGGCTTCGGCTACACCTTC.

This clonotype was counted at least ten times. The J gene is TRBJ1-6, the V gene TRBV27, with TRBD1 matching over 7 bases. After removal of 5 bases from V and 7 bases from J, the junction contained 8 bases not matched to a gene. Germline assignment: CDR1 MNHEY and CDR2 SMNVEV (reference sequence). The CDR3 is made up of 15 amino acids. CDR3 in DNA: TGTGCCAGCAGTCTGTCAGGGGGTCTAAATTCACCCCTCCACTTT. This encodes CASSLSGGLNSPLHF.

Comments on this clonotype: With a much larger clone just one base away, this may be a read error. V is TRBV6-5 and J is TRBJ1-2; unclear D gene. The CDR3 extends over 12 amino acids. Germline CDR1 and CDR2: MNHEY and SVGAGI. The CDR3 loop reads CASSSPPYGYAF. The CDR3 DNA is TGTGCCAGCAGTTCGCCCCCCTATGGCTACGCCTTC.

With regard to this clonotype: A junction boundary mismatches the germline segment, possibly from a read error. The J gene is TRBJ1-4, the V gene TRBV27; 8 bases fit TRBD1. The CDR3 loop spans 14 amino acids. Germline values: CDR1 MNHEY, CDR2 SMNVEV (reference sequence). The CDR3 sequence: CASRSGTGNEKPFF. The CDR3 bases are TGTGCCAGCAGGTCCGGGACAGGAAATGAAAAACCGTTTTTT.

This chain joins TRBV29-1 and TRBJ2-5; D call uncertain. The CDR3 spans 13 residues. Germline V gene data show CDR1 as SQVTM and CDR2 as ANQGSEA. V was shortened by 5 bases and J by 1 base, with 11 bases between the two germline ends. In nucleotides, the CDR3 is TGCAGCGTTAACACAAGACCCCAAGAGACCCAGTACTTC. Its translation is CSVNTRPQETQYF.

This clonotype was observed at least ten times. The V and J genes are TRBV5-1 and TRBJ2-1; D is possibly TRBD1 or TRBD2 (7 bases each). Germline V CDR1 and CDR2: SGHRS, YFSETQ. CDR3 length: 17 residues. The ends were cut back, 3 bases at V and 5 bases at J, with 21 bases in the middle. The CDR3 region is CASSSLTGEGYNNEQFF. The CDR3 nucleotides read TGCGCCAGCAGCTCCCTAACAGGGGAGGGCTACAACAATGAGCAGTTCTTC.

V is TRBV19 and J is TRBJ2-2; no firm D call. The CDR3 sequence is 15 residues long. CDR1 is LNHDA, CDR2 SQIVND, per germline (reference sequence). V lost 3 bases, J lost 4 bases, and 12 bases lay in between. The CDR3 coding sequence is TGTGCCAGTAGTATGGTTAGTAGAGGCACCGGGGAGCTGTTTTTT. The encoded protein is CASSMVSRGTGELFF. Based on the CDR3 plus reference TRBV19 and TRBJ2-2, the full variable domain is DGGITQSPKYLFRKEGQNVTLSCEQNLNHDAMYWYRQDPGQGLRLIYYSQIVNDFQKGDIAEGYSVSREKKESFPLTVTSAQKNPTAFYLCASSMVSRGTGELFFGEGSRLTVL.

This clonotype showed up many times. This rearrangement joins TRBV5-8 to TRBJ1-5; possibly TRBD1 for D (6 bases). This CDR3 is built from 14 residues. Germline CDR1 reads SGHTS; CDR2 reads YDEGEE. V lost 5 bases and J 6 bases, leaving 15 bases between the germline ends. DNA of the CDR3: TGTGCCAGCAGGGGAACAGGGCGGACTCAGCCCCAGCATTTT. It codes for CASRGTGRTQPQHF.

As concerns this clonotype: Since the CDR3 does not end with the conserved phenylalanine or tryptophan, this likely comes from a read error. The chain combines TRBV11-2 with TRBJ2-2, with 8 bases lining up with TRBD2. V dropped 6 bases and J dropped 6; count of bases not matched to a gene: 12. In germline, CDR1 is SGHAT, CDR2 FQNNGV. The CDR3 has 16 amino acids. CDR3 sequence reads: CASRTLKRETAGELFL. The CDR3 nucleotides are TGTGCCAGCAGGACCCTCAAGCGGGAGACGGCCGGGGAGCTGTTTCTT.

This sequence joins TRBV29-1 and TRBJ1-2; D perhaps matches TRBD1 (5 bases). This CDR3 is built from 13 residues. Trimming pared 4 bases from V and 4 bases from J, leaving 13 bases between. Germline V CDR1 and CDR2: SQVTM, ANQGSEA. CDR3 coding DNA: TGCAGCGTTGTAAAGGGGAACGTCTATGGCTACACCTTC. Translated: CSVVKGNVYGYTF.

This clonotype appeared many times. The chain combines TRBV24-1 with TRBJ2-5; D not certain. Germline assignment: CDR1 KGHDR and CDR2 SFDVKD. CDR3 length: 13 residues. Trimming stripped 3 bases from V and 4 bases from J, with 8 bases between. The CDR3 nucleotides are TGTGCCACCAGTGATCCCGGGCGAGAGACCCAGTACTTC. Protein product: CATSDPGRETQYF.